One sample yielded the 10 T cell receptor beta chains listed below, sequenced in a study of control samples from healthy donors and cancer patients. Clones were read by immunoSEQ multiplex PCR, and TCRdb kept only the in-frame ones, dropping some. The data show around 68,000 clones, nearly 85% seen once. Sequences were obtained from blood. Receptors originate from a man aged 60-69 years in good health.

This sequence joins TRBV19 and TRBJ2-3; 10 nucleotides line up with TRBD1. From germline, CDR1 is LNHDA and CDR2 SQIVND (reference sequence). J was trimmed by 10 bases and V by 5 bases; bases with no gene match: 12. The CDR3 has 15 residues. The CDR3 bases are TGTGCCAGTAGTGATCCGGGACAGGGGAGGGCGTCGCAGTATTTT. Translation gives CASSDPGQGRASQYF. Complete variable domain (other parts from reference TRBV19 and TRBJ2-3): DGGITQSPKYLFRKEGQNVTLSCEQNLNHDAMYWYRQDPGQGLRLIYYSQIVNDFQKGDIAEGYSVSREKKESFPLTVTSAQKNPTAFYLCASSDPGQGRASQYFGPGTRLTVL.

The rearrangement joins TRBV18 to TRBJ1-1; D unresolved. CDR1 is KGHSH and CDR2 is LQKENI in the germline V gene. Trimming took off 2 bases at V and 0 bases at J, with 7 bases between the two ends. The CDR3 spans 14 residues. The CDR3 nucleotides are TGTGCCAGCTCACCAGTATCTATGAACACTGAAGCTTTCTTT. It encodes CASSPVSMNTEAFF.

In this sample, this clone turned up a few times. The chain carries TRBV4-1 and TRBJ2-1; 8 bases are shared with TRBD2. Looked up from germline, CDR1 is MGHRA and CDR2 is YSYEKL. Losses at the gene ends were 3 bases for V and 4 bases for J; bases not matched to a gene: 8. CDR3 length: 16 amino acids. The CDR3 coding sequence is TGCGCCAGCAGCCAGGAGGGGACTAGGAGATACAATGAGCAGTTCTTC. Translated: CASSQEGTRRYNEQFF.

The V and J genes are TRBV28 and TRBJ2-7; TRBD2 is a possible D gene (6 bases). V lost 8 bases, J lost 0 bases, and 17 bases lay in between. This CDR3 has 15 residues. CDR1 and CDR2 (germline): MDHEN, SYDVKM. CDR3 nucleotides: TGTGCCAGCTTCGCTGCCGGGACTCTCTCCTACGAGCAGTACTTC. Translation gives CASFAAGTLSYEQYF.

The rearrangement links TRBV10-3 to TRBJ2-3; no clear D. V dropped 2 bases and J dropped 0 bases, with 12 bases sitting between them. CDR1 ENHRY and CDR2 SYGVKD come from the germline V gene. This CDR3 spans 16 amino acids. CDR3 DNA sequence: TGTGCCATCAGTGAGGGCCCAGGTACTAGCACAGATACGCAGTATTTT. Translation: CAISEGPGTSTDTQYF.

V is TRBV19 and J is TRBJ1-5, with unresolved D. V lost 3 bases and J lost 3, with 6 bases in between. Germline-derived CDR1 and CDR2 are LNHDA and SQIVND (reference sequence). The CDR3 has 13 residues. The chain's CDR3 is CASSIPPNQPQHF. The CDR3 DNA sequence: TGTGCCAGTAGTATTCCCCCCAATCAGCCCCAGCATTTT. The full variable domain, rest sourced from reference TRBV19 and TRBJ1-5, is DGGITQSPKYLFRKEGQNVTLSCEQNLNHDAMYWYRQDPGQGLRLIYYSQIVNDFQKGDIAEGYSVSREKKESFPLTVTSAQKNPTAFYLCASSIPPNQPQHFGDGTRLSIL.

The V and J genes are TRBV27 and TRBJ2-1; tentatively, D is TRBD1 or TRBD2 (5 bases each). V gave up 6 bases and J gave up 4 bases, with 16 bases separating them. Germline V CDR1 and CDR2: MNHEY, SMNVEV (reference sequence). This CDR3 is 15 amino acids long. CDR3 DNA: TGTGCCAGCAGCCTGGGACCGTCGTCGTACAATGAGCAGTTCTTC. Translating gives CASSLGPSSYNEQFF.

This clone was detected a few times. The chain has TRBV18 and TRBJ1-2, with D unresolved. The length of the CDR3 is 12 residues. V was pared by 4 bases and J by 8 bases, with 11 bases between. Germline CDR1 is KGHSH and CDR2 is LQKENI. CDR3 DNA sequence: TGTGCCAGCTCACAAAGTGGTAACGGCTACACCTTC. Translating it yields CASSQSGNGYTF. The whole variable domain, remainder taken from reference TRBV18 and TRBJ1-2, is NAGVMQNPRHLVRRRGQEARLRCSPMKGHSHVYWYRQLPEEGLKFMVYLQKENIIDESGMPKERFSAEFPKEGPSILRIQQVVRGDSAAYFCASSQSGNGYTFGSGTRLTVV.

This clone came up many times. The chain carries TRBV25-1 and TRBJ2-1; 9 bases map to TRBD2. The CDR3 is 15 residues long. V shed 5 bases and J 3 bases; nucleotides not matched to a gene: 5. Germline assignment: CDR1 MGHDK and CDR2 SYGVNS. The CDR3 nucleotides read TGTGCCAGCAGTCCCGGGACTAGCTTCTACAATGAGCAGTTCTTC. Protein sequence: CASSPGTSFYNEQFF.

This chain links TRBV6-1 with TRBJ1-2; D not certain. The ends were cut back, 0 bases at V and 4 bases at J, with 9 bases in the middle. Per the germline V gene, CDR1 is MNHNS and CDR2 is SASEGT. CDR3 size: 14 residues. The CDR3 is CASSEARVGYGYTF. In nucleotides, the CDR3 is TGTGCCAGCAGTGAAGCGAGGGTCGGCTATGGCTACACCTTC.